The 8 T cell receptor beta chains in this list originate from one sample, sequenced in a study of T cells in localized non-small cell lung cancer. Using immunoSEQ multiplex PCR, the repertoire was profiled, and TCRdb retains in-frame clones only, with some absent. The table includes 40,000 to 55,000 clones, 80% to 85% detected once. The sequencing used peripheral blood mononuclear cells, collected before any cancer treatment. The source is a man aged 35 to 70 with stage III lung adenocarcinoma.

The chain recombines TRBV19 with TRBJ2-7, with D hard to call. This CDR3 has 12 amino acids. V lost 3 bases to trimming and J lost 7 bases, with 10 bases between them. Looked up from germline, CDR1 is LNHDA and CDR2 is SQIVND (reference sequence). The CDR3 coding sequence is TGTGCCAGTAGTATGGGAACACGGGAGCAGTACTTC. Amino acid sequence: CASSMGTREQYF.

The genes are TRBV29-1 and TRBJ2-7; D possibly matches TRBD1 or TRBD2 (5 bases each). The ends were cut back, 6 bases at V and 0 bases at J, with 12 bases in the middle. CDR1 is SQVTM, CDR2 ANQGSEA, per germline. This CDR3 is built from 13 residues. CDR3 amino acids: CSVQGDSSYEQYF. The CDR3 DNA is TGCAGCGTCCAGGGAGACAGCTCCTACGAGCAGTACTTC.

The chain combines TRBV2 with TRBJ1-5; tentatively, D is TRBD1 (5 bases). CDR3 length equals 15 residues. V dropped 5 bases and J dropped 2 bases, with 13 bases sitting between them. Germline V lookup: CDR1 SNHLY, CDR2 FYNNEI. CDR3 sequence reads: CASSLKQQGNQPQHF. The CDR3 nucleotides read TGTGCCAGCAGTCTAAAGCAACAGGGCAATCAGCCCCAGCATTTT.

The J gene is TRBJ2-5, the V gene TRBV25-1, with TRBD1 matching over 7 bases. The J call may be faulty, since TRBJ2-7 better matches the DNA end. CDR1 and CDR2 from the germline V gene are MGHDK and SYGVNS. CDR3 size: 15 residues. The CDR3 protein is CASSARQGRAYEQYF. In nucleotides, the CDR3 is TGTGCCAGCAGTGCGCGACAGGGAAGGGCCTACGAGCAGTACTTC.

This clone was counted only a few times. V and J are TRBV4-1 and TRBJ2-7; no firm D call. Germline loops: CDR1 MGHRA, CDR2 YSYEKL. V was clipped by 3 bases and J by 4 bases, with 16 bases between them. This CDR3 region has 15 residues. CDR3: CASSHDHTLLYEQYF. The CDR3 DNA reads as TGCGCCAGCAGCCATGACCATACCCTCCTTTACGAGCAGTACTTC.

The chain combines TRBV25-1 with TRBJ1-5; D is ambiguous. The CDR3 sequence is 14 residues long. Per the germline V gene, CDR1 is MGHDK and CDR2 is SYGVNS. The germline V and J ends were trimmed by 6 bases and 0 bases, with 9 bases remaining between them. The DNA for the CDR3 is TGTGCCAGCAGCCCACAATATAGCAATCAGCCCCAGCATTTT. Amino acid sequence: CASSPQYSNQPQHF.

V is TRBV29-1 and J is TRBJ2-3, with D perhaps given as TRBD1 or TRBD2 (6 bases each). There are 13 residues in the CDR3. V was cut by 8 bases and J by 0 bases, with 12 bases left in between. The germline gives CDR1 SQVTM, CDR2 ANQGSEA. CDR3 sequence: CSHWGASTDTQYF. The CDR3 DNA is TGCAGCCATTGGGGGGCTAGCACAGATACGCAGTATTTT.

With regard to this clone: The junction does not match germline at one end; this may be a read error. V usage is TRBV5-1 and J usage is TRBJ2-2, with TRBD1 matching 8 bases. Germline V gene sequence: CDR1 SGHRS, CDR2 YFSETQ. The CDR3 consists of 16 residues. CDR3 bases: TGCGTCAGCAGCCCCACCGACAGGGGCTACACCGGGGAGCTGTTTTTT. It translates to CVSSPTDRGYTGELFF.